This TCR beta chain comes out of a study of radiation and T cells in renal cell carcinoma. Study overall: Nephrectomy followed 15 Gy stereotactic body radiation by 4 weeks. General study points: From baseline, blood top tumor clonotypes peaked at 2 weeks post-radiation.

The protocol was immunoSEQ multiplex PCR, while the TCRdb copy is restricted to in-frame clones and leaves out a portion. Among 40,000 to 60,000 clones, about 80% were seen once, and the ten largest hold about a third. Deletions cut 2 bases from V and 7 bases from J, with 16 bases between. The CDR3 spans 15 residues. Per the germline V gene, CDR1 is SGHRS and CDR2 is YFSETQ. Time point specified: baseline pretreatment blood. Treatment meaning: 15 Gy SBRT to primary tumor, nephrectomy 4 weeks later. Clear cell pathology was present in this patient's renal cell carcinoma. On this clone: Antigen: not known.

The material was blood, obtained from a patient whose treatment included radiotherapy and nephrectomy. V usage is TRBV5-1 and J usage is TRBJ2-1, with unresolved D. This receptor was identified in a woman aged 70-85 years with renal cell carcinoma. As DNA, the CDR3 is TGCGCCAGCAGCTTACAAGGCCCCGGAGTGAATGAGCAGTTCTTC. Encoded protein: CASSLQGPGVNEQFF.